This T cell receptor (beta chain) appears in the sequencing data of a study of blood T cell repertoires in COVID-19. Study details: COVID-19 samples collected from the United States, Italy and Spain covered acute and convalescent phases.

Data came from immunoSEQ multiplex PCR; TCRdb stores just in-frame clones and leaves some out. The data contain 150,000 to 200,000 clones, approximately 80% of them singletons. Trimming cost V 10 bases and J 0 bases; bases outside gene matches: 18. Germline loops: CDR1 ENHRY, CDR2 SYGVKD. The CDR3 is 19 residues long. This clone has more than one count but fewer than ten. Recruitment covered 25 or so US areas and drew participants whose ages spanned about 18 to 100 years. Which cohort a participant joined came from the clinical history participants gave. Symptom resolution, clearance, or two negative PCRs marked donors in Cohort 3 as recovered.

V is TRBV10-3 and J is TRBJ2-1; 10 nucleotides line up with TRBD2. This TCR was sampled from a woman aged 55 to 70 who had recovered from COVID-19. The sequenced material came from PBMCs or T cells enriched from blood (not recorded which). CDR3 DNA sequence: TGTGCCACCGATGGGGTAGGAGCGGGGGGGAGGAGCTCCTACAATGAGCAGTTCTTC. Its protein product is CATDGVGAGGRSSYNEQFF.